This TCR beta chain stems from a study of blood T cell repertoires in COVID-19. Assay used: immunoSEQ multiplex PCR; TCRdb lists only in-frame clones, some missing. The table records over 200,000 clones, roughly 86% of them present only once. The CDR3 covers 15 residues. V shed 5 bases and J 8 bases; nucleotides not matched to a gene: 7. Germline CDR1 LNHDA, CDR2 SQIVND (reference sequence). Participants spanned ages roughly 18 to 95 years and resided in about 24 US areas. The receptor was isolated from a woman aged 25 to 39 with acute COVID-19. The material sequenced was PBMCs or T cells enriched from blood (not recorded which). The chain has TRBV19 and TRBJ2-1; TRBD2 matches 12 bases. The CDR3 sequence: CASSPLAGGLYEQFF. The CDR3 bases are TGTGCCAGTAGTCCCCTAGCGGGGGGGCTTTATGAGCAGTTCTTC.